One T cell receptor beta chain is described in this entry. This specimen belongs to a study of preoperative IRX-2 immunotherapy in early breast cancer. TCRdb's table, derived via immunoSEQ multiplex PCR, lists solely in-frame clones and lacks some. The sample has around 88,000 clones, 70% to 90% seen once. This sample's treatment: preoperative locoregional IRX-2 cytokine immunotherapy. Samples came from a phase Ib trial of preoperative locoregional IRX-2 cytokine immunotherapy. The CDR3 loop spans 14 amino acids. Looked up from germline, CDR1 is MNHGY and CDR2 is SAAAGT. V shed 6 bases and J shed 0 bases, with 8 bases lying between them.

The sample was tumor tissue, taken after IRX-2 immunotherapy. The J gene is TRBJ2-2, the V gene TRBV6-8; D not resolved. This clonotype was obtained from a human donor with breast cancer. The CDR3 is CASRKTPNTGELFF. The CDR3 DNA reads TGTGCCAGCAGAAAGACACCGAACACCGGGGAGCTGTTTTTT.